The text below deals with one T cell receptor beta chain. The method was immunoSEQ multiplex PCR; TCRdb's version includes in-frame clones alone and lacks a portion of them. The repertoire holds 140,000 or so clones, with approximately 84% as singletons. The record originates from a study of blood T cell repertoires in COVID-19. In the study overall: Spain, Italy and the United States supplied samples that represented acute and convalescent COVID-19.

The ends were cut back, 4 bases at V and 3 bases at J, with 11 bases in the middle. The germline gives CDR1 SGHNT, CDR2 YYREEE (reference sequence). The length of the CDR3 is 13 residues. Input material: peripheral blood. The source of this sequence is a human donor in a cohort sampled during active COVID-19. The chain combines TRBV5-4 with TRBJ2-7; maybe TRBD1 (6 bases). The CDR3 is CASSPRGGYEQYF. The CDR3, as DNA: TGTGCCAGCAGCCCTAGAGGGGGCTACGAGCAGTACTTC.